This T cell receptor (beta chain) was captured by sequencing in a study of identical twins. This clonotype was counted a few times. TCRdb recomputed calls from the 5' RACE reads with MiXCR, one row per CDR3 protein. The sample lists approximately 260,000 distinct CDR3 sequences; about an eighth were seen once. The junction had 7 bases not matched to a gene; V was cut back by 6 bases and J by 1 base. The CDR3 loop spans 14 amino acids. The germline CDR1 and CDR2 sequences are DFQATT and SNEGSKA (reference sequence). The sample was memory (CD45RO+) T cells sorted from blood. The TCR originated in a woman younger than 35 in good health. The rearrangement links TRBV20-1 to TRBJ2-3, with TRBD2 matching over 7 bases. CDR3 loop: CSARRSGGTDTQYF. DNA of the CDR3: TGCAGTGCCCGTCGGAGCGGGGGCACAGATACGCAGTATTTT.